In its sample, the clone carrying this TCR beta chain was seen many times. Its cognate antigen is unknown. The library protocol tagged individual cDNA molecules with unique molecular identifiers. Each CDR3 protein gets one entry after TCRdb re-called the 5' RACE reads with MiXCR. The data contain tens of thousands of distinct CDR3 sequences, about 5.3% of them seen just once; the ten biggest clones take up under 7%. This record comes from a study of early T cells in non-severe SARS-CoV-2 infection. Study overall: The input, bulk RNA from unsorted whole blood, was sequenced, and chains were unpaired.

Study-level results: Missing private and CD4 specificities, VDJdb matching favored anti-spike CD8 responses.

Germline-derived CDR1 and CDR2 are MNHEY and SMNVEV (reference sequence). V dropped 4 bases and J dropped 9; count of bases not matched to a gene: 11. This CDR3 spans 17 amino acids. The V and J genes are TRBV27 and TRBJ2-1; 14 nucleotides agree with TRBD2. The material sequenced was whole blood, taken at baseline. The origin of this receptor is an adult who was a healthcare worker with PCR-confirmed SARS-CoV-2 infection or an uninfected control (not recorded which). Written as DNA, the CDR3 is TGTGCCAGCAGTTATGCCGGGACTAGCGGGAGTAGCGGTGAGCAGTTCTTC. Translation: CASSYAGTSGSSGEQFF.